The 23 T cell receptor beta chains in this list originate from one sample, sequenced in a study of Graves' ophthalmopathy and Graves' hyperthyroidism. The authors amplified TCR beta CDR3 regions, and they did so from RNA transcripts for repertoire sequencing. An initial RT-PCR round employing HTBI primers preceded a second-round multiplex PCR. TCRdb reprocessed the multiplex PCR reads with MiXCR, giving one entry per CDR3 protein. This sample has more than 1,000,000 distinct CDR3 sequences, with 36% found just once. Sequenced: peripheral blood or thyroid tissue (not recorded which). The origin of the receptors is an adult man with Graves' hyperthyroidism.

As concerns this clonotype: Given a much more abundant clone one base away, this may be a read error. The rearrangement uses TRBV20-1 and TRBJ1-2; 7 bases map to TRBD1. The CDR3 spans 11 residues. Germline values: CDR1 DFQATT, CDR2 SNEGSKA (reference sequence). Here the CDR3 DNA reads TGCAGTGCTCCAGACAGGGATGGCTGCACCTTC. This gives the protein CSAPDRDGCTF.

This chain links TRBV6-5 with TRBJ2-7, with 7 bases matching TRBD1. Trimming took 6 bases from V and 3 from J; bases not matched to a gene: 5. CDR1 is MNHEY, CDR2 SVGAGI, per germline. The CDR3 is made up of 13 amino acids. CDR3 sequence reads: CASSGGQVYEQYF. CDR3 sequence (DNA): TGTGCCAGCAGCGGAGGACAGGTCTACGAGCAGTACTTC.

This clonotype turned up a few times. Its ends do not fully match the called genes, so a read error is possible. This sequence joins TRBV19 and TRBJ2-7; possibly TRBD1 for D (5 bases). The CDR3 has 14 amino acids. Germline-derived CDR1 and CDR2 are LNHDA and SQIVND (reference sequence). CDR3 sequence reads: CASSTGRVGNEQYF. CDR3 DNA sequence: TGTGCCAGCAGTACGGGCAGGGTAGGCAACGAGCAGTACTTC.

This clonotype appeared many times. The rearrangement links TRBV7-2 to TRBJ1-1; no definite D call. The CDR3 is made up of 12 amino acids. Germline CDR1 reads SGHTA; CDR2 reads FQGNSA. V shed 1 base and J shed 11 bases, with 11 bases lying between them. The CDR3 DNA reads TGTGCCAGCAGCTTAGGAGGAATGAGGGCTTTCTTT. Amino acid sequence: CASSLGGMRAFF.

The chain uses TRBV29-1 and TRBJ1-3; 11 bases are shared with TRBD1. The CDR3 is made up of 14 amino acids. V lost 7 bases, J lost 0 bases, and 2 bases stayed unmatched. Looked up from germline, CDR1 is SQVTM and CDR2 is ANQGSEA. The CDR3 protein is CSGTGGYSGNTIYF. Written as DNA, the CDR3 is TGCAGCGGGACAGGGGGCTACTCTGGAAACACCATATATTTT.

This clonotype was seen more than once but under ten times. The chain carries TRBV7-9 and TRBJ2-7; D possibly corresponds to TRBD1 (6 bases). The CDR3 sequence is 15 residues long. In germline, CDR1 is SEHNR, CDR2 FQNEAQ (reference sequence). V gave up 4 bases and J gave up 0 bases, with 13 bases separating them. CDR3 residues: CASSSGHLSSYEQYF. Here the CDR3 DNA reads TGTGCCAGCAGCTCGGGACACCTTAGCTCCTACGAGCAGTACTTC.

The V gene is TRBV20-1, the J gene TRBJ2-5; TRBD1 agrees at 7 bases. CDR1 DFQATT and CDR2 SNEGSKA come from the germline V gene (reference sequence). J lost 11 bases, V lost 2 bases, and 5 bases had no gene match. The CDR3 runs 11 residues. Here the CDR3 reads CSARRNRGQYF. The CDR3 DNA is TGCAGTGCTAGACGTAACAGGGGTCAGTACTTC.

In this sample, this clonotype turned up many times. CDR3 in amino acids: CATSRAWGLADEQYF. The CDR3 DNA reads as TGTGCCACCAGCAGAGCTTGGGGACTAGCGGACGAGCAGTACTTC. The chain has TRBV15 and TRBJ2-7, with 11 bases matching TRBD2. Trimming at V came to 1 base and at J to 5 bases, leaving 4 bases not matched to a gene. CDR1 LNHNV and CDR2 YYDKDF come from the germline V gene (reference sequence). There are 15 residues in the CDR3.

This clonotype was found many times. The rearrangement joins TRBV20-1 to TRBJ2-5, with 10 bases fitting TRBD2. In germline, CDR1 is DFQATT, CDR2 SNEGSKA (reference sequence). V was pared by 5 bases and J by 4 bases, with 4 bases of the junction left unmatched. This CDR3 contains 13 residues. CDR3 sequence reads: CSALLAGRETQYF. The CDR3 DNA is TGCAGTGCTTTACTAGCGGGGAGAGAGACCCAGTACTTC.

This clonotype was counted at least ten times. The chain combines TRBV11-2 with TRBJ1-3; D is uncertain. Germline-derived CDR1 and CDR2 are SGHAT and FQNNGV. CDR3 length equals 13 residues. V was trimmed by 4 bases and J by 2 bases, leaving 6 bases between them. In nucleotides, the CDR3 is TGTGCCAGCAGCTCGCAAACTGGAAACACCATATATTTT. Translated, it gives CASSSQTGNTIYF.

This clonotype was seen at least ten times. The gene calls are TRBV29-1 and TRBJ1-2, with D perhaps TRBD1 (5 bases). This CDR3 has 12 residues. Trimming left V 5 bases short and J 4 bases short, with 11 bases between. CDR1 and CDR2 from the germline V gene are SQVTM and ANQGSEA. DNA of the CDR3: TGCAGCGTTCGGATGGGGGGCTATGGCTACACCTTC. This encodes CSVRMGGYGYTF.

This clonotype was found many times. V is TRBV5-6 and J is TRBJ1-6, with D perhaps matching TRBD1 (5 bases). The CDR3 extends over 14 amino acids. V was clipped by 7 bases and J by 0 bases, with 8 bases between them. CDR1 is SGHDT, CDR2 YYEEEE, per germline. The CDR3 here is CASGTSSYNSPLHF. CDR3 coding DNA: TGTGCCAGCGGGACCAGCTCCTATAATTCACCCCTCCACTTT.

This clonotype has at least ten counts. The V gene is TRBV14, the J gene TRBJ1-3; D is unclear. The germline CDR1 and CDR2 sequences are SGHDN and FVKESK. This CDR3 contains 16 residues. V was shortened by 2 bases and J by 0 bases, with 11 bases between the two germline ends. CDR3 DNA: TGTGCCAGCAGCCAATATCTGGCTAGCTCTGGAAACACCATATATTTT. Its translation is CASSQYLASSGNTIYF. Full variable domain (missing parts from reference TRBV14 and TRBJ1-3): EAGVTQFPSHSVIEKGQTVTLRCDPISGHDNLYWYRRVMGKEIKFLLHFVKESKQDESGMPNNRFLAERTGGTYSTLKVQPAELEDSGVYFCASSQYLASSGNTIYFGEGSWLTVV.

This clonotype was seen ten or more times. The chain recombines TRBV19 with TRBJ1-6, with 7 positions matching TRBD1. The CDR3 consists of 13 residues. The V segment lost 5 bases and the J segment 8 bases; nucleotides outside the gene matches: 3. The germline gives CDR1 LNHDA, CDR2 SQIVND (reference sequence). CDR3 sequence (DNA): TGTGCCAGTAGTCCGACAGGGTATTCACCCCTCCACTTT. Its translation is CASSPTGYSPLHF. Full variable domain (missing parts from reference TRBV19 and TRBJ1-6): DGGITQSPKYLFRKEGQNVTLSCEQNLNHDAMYWYRQDPGQGLRLIYYSQIVNDFQKGDIAEGYSVSREKKESFPLTVTSAQKNPTAFYLCASSPTGYSPLHFGNGTRLTVT.

This clonotype turned up a few times. The rearrangement links TRBV10-3 to TRBJ2-7; no definite D call. This CDR3 region has 12 residues. Trimming took off 6 bases at V and 2 bases at J, with 8 bases between the two ends. Germline V gene lookup returns CDR1 ENHRY and CDR2 SYGVKD. CDR3 DNA sequence: TGTGCCATCAGGGCTAGTCCCTACGAGCAGTACTTC. The encoded protein is CAIRASPYEQYF.

This clonotype was seen a handful of times. The chain recombines TRBV29-1 with TRBJ2-2; D assignment may be TRBD1 or TRBD2 (5 bases each). CDR1 is SQVTM, CDR2 ANQGSEA, per germline. V dropped 6 bases and J dropped 5 bases, with 19 bases sitting between them. The CDR3 has 15 residues. This chain's CDR3 is CSVAGLIGTTGELFF. The CDR3 coding sequence is TGCAGCGTGGCTGGCCTAATCGGGACGACCGGGGAGCTGTTTTTT.

The rearrangement links TRBV20-1 to TRBJ1-3; a possible D gene is TRBD1 (5 bases). In germline, CDR1 is DFQATT, CDR2 SNEGSKA (reference sequence). The CDR3 extends over 14 amino acids. V was clipped by 3 bases and J by 10 bases, with 19 bases between them. CDR3 DNA: TGCAGTGCTAGTGGCGGGGGGACTCAAGAGACCATATATTTT. Encoded protein: CSASGGGTQETIYF.

This chain uses TRBV10-3 with TRBJ2-6; D possibly uses TRBD1 or TRBD2 (6 bases each). The V end was cut by 7 bases, the J end by 2 bases, with 15 bases between. The CDR3 is 16 residues long. The germline V gene encodes CDR1 ENHRY and CDR2 SYGVKD. This CDR3 reads CAITSGRGPGANVLTF. CDR3 sequence (DNA): TGTGCCATCACATCCGGACGGGGGCCTGGGGCCAACGTCCTGACTTTC.

The sample holds a few counts of this clonotype. The chain links TRBV20-1 to TRBJ2-7; maybe TRBD1 (6 bases). Trimming shortened V by 8 bases and J by 5 bases, and 16 bases separated the two germline ends. Germline values: CDR1 DFQATT, CDR2 SNEGSKA (reference sequence). This CDR3 spans 12 amino acids. Written as DNA, the CDR3 is TGCAGTCCGTTTAGCAGGGGCCACGAGCAGTACTTC. Its protein product is CSPFSRGHEQYF.

CDR3 protein: CASSQGSPIGGTGELFF. The CDR3 region has the DNA TGTGCCAGCAGCCAAGGATCTCCCATTGGGGGTACCGGGGAGCTGTTTTTT. The genes are TRBV12-3 or TRBV12-4 and TRBJ2-2, with D perhaps being TRBD1 or TRBD2 (5 bases each). Trimming cost V 6 bases and J 5 bases, with 22 bases left between them. The CDR3 is 17 amino acids.

This clonotype was recorded many times. V gene TRBV7-8 combines with J gene TRBJ2-2, with D possibly being TRBD2 (5 bases). The CDR3 is 14 residues long. Germline V gene lookup returns CDR1 SGHVS and CDR2 FQNEAQ. The ends were cut back, 5 bases at V and 5 bases at J, with 12 bases in the middle. The CDR3 reads CASSAKLGTGELFF. The CDR3 nucleotides read TGTGCCAGCAGCGCCAAACTAGGAACCGGGGAGCTGTTTTTT.

At least ten counts were recorded for this clonotype. The chain's CDR3 is CAISEIDRGASTGELFF. The CDR3 DNA follows: TGTGCCATCAGTGAAATAGACAGGGGCGCTAGCACCGGGGAGCTGTTTTTT. This chain connects TRBV10-3 to TRBJ2-2; 8 nucleotides agree with TRBD1. The CDR3 has 17 residues. The germline V gene encodes CDR1 ENHRY and CDR2 SYGVKD. After removal of 3 bases from V and 4 bases from J, the junction contained 10 bases not matched to a gene.

This clonotype has at least ten counts. The chain combines TRBV20-1 with TRBJ1-1, with no clear D. Deletions cut 2 bases from V and 5 bases from J, with 12 bases between. The CDR3 is made up of 13 amino acids. CDR1 and CDR2 from the germline V gene are DFQATT and SNEGSKA (reference sequence). The CDR3 sequence is CSARRAGKTEAFF. The CDR3 DNA sequence: TGCAGTGCTAGACGTGCCGGGAAGACTGAAGCTTTCTTT.